The present T cell receptor beta chain was sequenced within a study of T cells in Graves' hyperthyroidism and ophthalmopathy. Study-wide results and caveats: Peripheral blood also featured most of the thyroid clonotypes expanded above 0.001.

Germline CDR1 DFQATT, CDR2 SNEGSKA (reference sequence). Trimming removed 3 bases from V and 0 bases from J; junction bases left unmatched: 10. This CDR3 spans 16 amino acids. Regions amplified from RNA transcripts were the TCR beta CDR3 regions. During a first-round RT-PCR of the TCR CDR3, the HTBI primer set was used. MiXCR was run by TCRdb on the multiplex PCR reads, yielding one entry per CDR3 protein. The data contain about 210,000 distinct CDR3 sequences, roughly a sixth of them seen just once; the ten biggest clones take up roughly 50%. This clonotype has ten or more counts. Its antigen is currently unknown. Patients counted as stable if ophthalmopathy did not develop within 18 months. For the diagnoses, clinical symptoms, serum thyroxine and TRAb, thyroid ultrasound and orbital computed tomography were used.

The rearrangement links TRBV20-1 to TRBJ2-7; 8 nucleotides line up with TRBD2. Sequencing was performed on blood. This clonotype was obtained from a man aged 45-65 years with Graves' hyperthyroidism. Here the CDR3 DNA reads TGCAGTGCTAGCCTTAGCGGGACAAGGAGCTCCTACGAGCAGTACTTC. Translating it yields CSASLSGTRSSYEQYF.